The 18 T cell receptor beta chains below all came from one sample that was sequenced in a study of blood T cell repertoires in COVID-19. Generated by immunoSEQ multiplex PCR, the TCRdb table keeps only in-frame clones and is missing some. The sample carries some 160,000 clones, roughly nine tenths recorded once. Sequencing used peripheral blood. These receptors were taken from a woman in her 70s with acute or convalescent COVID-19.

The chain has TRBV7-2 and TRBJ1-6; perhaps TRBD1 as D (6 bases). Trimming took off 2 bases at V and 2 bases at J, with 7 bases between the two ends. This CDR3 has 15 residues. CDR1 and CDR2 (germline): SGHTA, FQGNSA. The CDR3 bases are TGTGCCAGCAGCTTAAAGGGGGCCTATAATTCACCCCTCCACTTT. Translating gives CASSLKGAYNSPLHF.

In DNA, the CDR3 is TGTGCCAGCAGCCAAGAGCGGGGGGAGGCCTACGAGCAGTACTTC. It specifies CASSQERGEAYEQYF. The chain is built from TRBV4-2 and TRBJ2-7; the match to TRBD2 covers 8 bases. This CDR3 comprises 15 residues. Per germline, CDR1 LGHNA and CDR2 YNFKEQ. J was trimmed by 2 bases and V by 0 bases; bases with no gene match: 3.

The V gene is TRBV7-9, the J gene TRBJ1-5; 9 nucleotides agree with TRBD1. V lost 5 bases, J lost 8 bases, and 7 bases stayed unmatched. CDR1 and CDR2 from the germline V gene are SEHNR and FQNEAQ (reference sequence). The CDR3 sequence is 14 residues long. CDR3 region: CASSVGQGGEPQHF. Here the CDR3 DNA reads TGTGCCAGCAGCGTGGGACAGGGTGGTGAGCCCCAGCATTTT. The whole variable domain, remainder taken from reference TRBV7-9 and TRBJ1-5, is DTGVSQNPRHKITKRGQNVTFRCDPISEHNRLYWYRQTLGQGPEFLTYFQNEAQLEKSRLLSDRFSAERPKGSFSTLEIQRTEQGDSAMYLCASSVGQGGEPQHFGDGTRLSIL.

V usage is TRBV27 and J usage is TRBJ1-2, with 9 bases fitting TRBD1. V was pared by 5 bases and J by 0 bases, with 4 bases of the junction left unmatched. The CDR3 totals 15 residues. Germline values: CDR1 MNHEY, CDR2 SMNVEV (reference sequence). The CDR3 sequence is CASSARQGANYGYTF. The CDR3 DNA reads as TGTGCCAGCAGTGCAAGACAGGGGGCTAACTATGGCTACACCTTC.

Here the CDR3 DNA reads TGCGCCAGCAGCCAAGGAGCGGCGAACACTGAAGCTTTCTTT. This encodes CASSQGAANTEAFF. The genes are TRBV4-3 and TRBJ1-1; unclear D gene. The CDR3 covers 14 residues. In germline, CDR1 is LGHNA, CDR2 YSLEER. V was shortened by 1 base and J by 1 base, with 7 bases between the two germline ends.

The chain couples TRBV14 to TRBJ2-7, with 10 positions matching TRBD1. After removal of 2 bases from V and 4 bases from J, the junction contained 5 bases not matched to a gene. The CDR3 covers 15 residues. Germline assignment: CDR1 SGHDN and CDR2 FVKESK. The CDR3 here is CASSQRTGGFYEQYF. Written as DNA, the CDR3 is TGTGCCAGCAGCCAAAGGACAGGGGGTTTTTACGAGCAGTACTTC.

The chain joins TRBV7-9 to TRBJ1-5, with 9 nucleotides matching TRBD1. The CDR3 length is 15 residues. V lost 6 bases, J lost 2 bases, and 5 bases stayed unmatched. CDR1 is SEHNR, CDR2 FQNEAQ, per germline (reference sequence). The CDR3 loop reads CASSPGQGGNQPQHF. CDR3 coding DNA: TGTGCCAGCAGTCCGGGACAGGGAGGCAATCAGCCCCAGCATTTT.

The CDR3 spells CASSYFGTVYSNQPQHF. For the CDR3, the DNA is TGTGCCAGCAGTTACTTCGGAACAGTTTATAGCAATCAGCCCCAGCATTTT. The chain couples TRBV6-2 or TRBV6-3 to TRBJ1-5; D gene unclear. This CDR3 region has 17 residues. The germline CDR1 and CDR2 sequences are MNHEY and SVGEGT. With 1 base removed from V and 0 bases from J, the gap between germline ends came to 13 bases.

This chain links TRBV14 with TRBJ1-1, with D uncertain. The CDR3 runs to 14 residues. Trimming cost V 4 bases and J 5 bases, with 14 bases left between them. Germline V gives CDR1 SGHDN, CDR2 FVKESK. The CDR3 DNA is TGTGCCAGCAGCCTTGTGTTAGGAGGGACTGAAGCTTTCTTT. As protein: CASSLVLGGTEAFF. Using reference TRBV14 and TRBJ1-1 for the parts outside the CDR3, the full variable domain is EAGVTQFPSHSVIEKGQTVTLRCDPISGHDNLYWYRRVMGKEIKFLLHFVKESKQDESGMPNNRFLAERTGGTYSTLKVQPAELEDSGVYFCASSLVLGGTEAFFGQGTRLTVV.

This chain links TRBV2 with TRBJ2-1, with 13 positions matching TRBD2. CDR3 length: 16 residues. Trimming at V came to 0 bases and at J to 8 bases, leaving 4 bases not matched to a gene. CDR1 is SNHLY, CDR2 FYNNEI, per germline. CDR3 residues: CASSEARGLAGDEQFF. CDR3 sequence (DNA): TGTGCCAGCAGTGAAGCCCGAGGACTAGCGGGAGATGAGCAGTTCTTC.

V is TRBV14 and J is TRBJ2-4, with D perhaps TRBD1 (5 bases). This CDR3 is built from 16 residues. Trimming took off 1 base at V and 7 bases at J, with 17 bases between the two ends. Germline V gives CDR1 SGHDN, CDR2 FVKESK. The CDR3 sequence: CASSQGNQGFRNIQYF. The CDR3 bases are TGTGCCAGCAGCCAAGGGAACCAGGGTTTTAGGAACATTCAGTACTTC.

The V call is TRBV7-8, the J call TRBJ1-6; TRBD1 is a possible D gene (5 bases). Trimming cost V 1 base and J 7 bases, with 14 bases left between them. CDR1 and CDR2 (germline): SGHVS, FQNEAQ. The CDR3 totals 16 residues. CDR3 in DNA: TGTGCCAGCAGCTTAGATCAGGGTTTAAAAAATTCACCCCTCCACTTT. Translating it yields CASSLDQGLKNSPLHF.

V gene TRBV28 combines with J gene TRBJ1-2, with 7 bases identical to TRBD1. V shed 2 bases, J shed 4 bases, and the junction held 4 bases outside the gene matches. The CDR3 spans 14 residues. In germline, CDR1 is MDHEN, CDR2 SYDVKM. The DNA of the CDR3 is TGTGCCAGCAGTTTAGCCGGGACAGTCTATGGCTACACCTTC. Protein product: CASSLAGTVYGYTF.

The CDR3 sequence is CASSEQALISGNTIYF. In DNA, the CDR3 is TGTGCCAGCAGTGAACAGGCTCTTATCTCTGGAAACACCATATATTTT. This sequence joins TRBV6-1 and TRBJ1-3; D unresolved. This CDR3 contains 16 residues. Germline V CDR1 and CDR2: MNHNS, SASEGT. Trimming took off 2 bases at V and 0 bases at J, with 11 bases between the two ends.

The CDR3 loop reads CASSLSQDNNQPQHF. The CDR3 nucleotides read TGTGCCAGCAGCTTGTCCCAGGACAATAATCAGCCCCAGCATTTT. This chain uses TRBV5-8 with TRBJ1-5, with D possibly being TRBD1 (5 bases). The germline V gene has CDR1 SGHTS and CDR2 YDEGEE. The length of the CDR3 is 15 residues. V was cut by 1 base and J by 4 bases, with 12 bases left in between.

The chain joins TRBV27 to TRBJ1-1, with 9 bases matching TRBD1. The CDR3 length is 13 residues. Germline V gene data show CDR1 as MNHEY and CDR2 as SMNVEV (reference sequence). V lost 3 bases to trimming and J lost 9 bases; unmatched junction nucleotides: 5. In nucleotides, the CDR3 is TGTGCCAGCAGTTTCTCGGACAGGGGAAAAGCTTTCTTT. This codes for CASSFSDRGKAFF.

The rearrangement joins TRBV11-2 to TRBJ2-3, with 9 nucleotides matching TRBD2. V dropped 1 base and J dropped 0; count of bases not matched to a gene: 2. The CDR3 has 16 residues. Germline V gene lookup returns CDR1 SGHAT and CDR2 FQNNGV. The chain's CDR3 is CASSLGLAESTDTQYF. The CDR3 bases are TGTGCCAGCAGCTTAGGACTAGCGGAGAGCACAGATACGCAGTATTTT.

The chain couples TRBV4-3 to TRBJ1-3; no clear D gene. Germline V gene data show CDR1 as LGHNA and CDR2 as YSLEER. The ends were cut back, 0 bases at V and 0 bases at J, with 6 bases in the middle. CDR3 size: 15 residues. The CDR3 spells CASSQDRYSGNTIYF. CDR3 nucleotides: TGCGCCAGCAGCCAAGACAGATACTCTGGAAACACCATATATTTT.